Given below is one T cell receptor beta chain in context. This entry comes from a study of graft-versus-host responses after intestinal transplantation. Method: immunoSEQ multiplex PCR; TCRdb's copy keeps in-frame clones and lacks some. The sample consists of about 45,000 clones, around nine tenths of them appearing once. Trimming left V 5 bases short and J 4 bases short, with 12 bases between. Germline V CDR1 and CDR2: MDHEN, SYDVKM. This CDR3 region has 14 residues. The sample was PBMCs, taken 524 days after transplant. This TCR came from a human patient who received an intestinal transplant, so some T cells may come from the graft donor. The V and J genes are TRBV28 and TRBJ1-3; D may be TRBD1 (6 bases). CDR3 loop: CASSRGGPGNTIYF. CDR3 nucleotides: TGTGCCAGCAGTCGCGGGGGGCCCGGAAACACCATATATTTT. The full variable domain, completed using reference TRBV28 and TRBJ1-3, is DVKVTQSSRYLVKRTGEKVFLECVQDMDHENMFWYRQDPGLGLRLIYFSYDVKMKEKGDIPEGYSVSREKKERFSLILESASTNQTSMYLCASSRGGPGNTIYFGEGSWLTVV.